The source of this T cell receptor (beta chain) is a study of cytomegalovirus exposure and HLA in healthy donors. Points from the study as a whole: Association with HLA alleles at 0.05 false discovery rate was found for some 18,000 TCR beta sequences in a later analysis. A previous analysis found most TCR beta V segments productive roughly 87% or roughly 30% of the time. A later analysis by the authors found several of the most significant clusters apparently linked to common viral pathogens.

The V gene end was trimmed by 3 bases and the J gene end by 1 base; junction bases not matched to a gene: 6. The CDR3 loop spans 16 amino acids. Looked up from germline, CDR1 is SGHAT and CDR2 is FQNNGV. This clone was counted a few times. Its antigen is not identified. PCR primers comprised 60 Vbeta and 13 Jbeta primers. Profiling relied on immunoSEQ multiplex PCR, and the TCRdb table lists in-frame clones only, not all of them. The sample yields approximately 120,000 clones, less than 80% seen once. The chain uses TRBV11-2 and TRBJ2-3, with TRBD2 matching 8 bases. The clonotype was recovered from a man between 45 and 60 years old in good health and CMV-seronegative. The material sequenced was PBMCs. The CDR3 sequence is CASSFYAGGRTDTQYF. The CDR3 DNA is TGTGCCAGCAGCTTCTACGCGGGGGGCCGCACAGATACGCAGTATTTT.